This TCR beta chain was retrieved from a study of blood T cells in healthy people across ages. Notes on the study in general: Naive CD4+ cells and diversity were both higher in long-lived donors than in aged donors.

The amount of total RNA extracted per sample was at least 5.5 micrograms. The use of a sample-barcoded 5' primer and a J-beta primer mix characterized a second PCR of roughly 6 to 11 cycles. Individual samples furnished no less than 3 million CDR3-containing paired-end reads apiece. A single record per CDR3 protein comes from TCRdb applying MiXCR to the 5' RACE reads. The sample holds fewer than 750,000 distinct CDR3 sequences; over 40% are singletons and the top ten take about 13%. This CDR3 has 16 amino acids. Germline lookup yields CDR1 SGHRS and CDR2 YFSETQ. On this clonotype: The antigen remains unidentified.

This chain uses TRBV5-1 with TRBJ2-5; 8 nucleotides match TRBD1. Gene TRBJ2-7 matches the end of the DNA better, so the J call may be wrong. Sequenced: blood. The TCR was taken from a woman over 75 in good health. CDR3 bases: TGCGCCAGCAGCTTGTCAGGGGCAGGGGGCTTGCACGAGCAGTACTTC. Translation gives CASSLSGAGGLHEQYF.